This T cell receptor beta chain was retrieved from a study of cytomegalovirus exposure and HLA in healthy donors (dated by TCRdb to the late 2010s). For the study in its entirety: The 666 repertoires of the first cohort and the 110 or so validation repertoires were produced on the same platform, according to a later analysis. In addition to the first cohort of 650 to 750 subjects, a separate validation cohort of some 120 different subjects was used. The study combined high-throughput TCR immunosequencing, statistical association of individual TCRs with disease status, and machine learning to predict cytomegalovirus infection status. The study aimed to test whether signatures of past pathogen exposure could be identified by cataloging public T cell receptors. Summary of the overall study and its limitations: In both the original and validation cohorts, the classifier was reported to diagnose cytomegalovirus status with high specificity and sensitivity. All 120 or so repertoires were used to score co-occurrence in the validation cohort in a later analysis, because that analysis had no HLA typing for the cohort. It was suggested by the authors that the approach could potentially be generalized to other disease states and immunological phenotypes. The study listed 164 TCR beta chains as associated with cytomegalovirus. Across donors, most TCR sequences were observed very rarely, whereas some public TCRs were present in many individuals. In a later analysis, TCRs clustered in the first cohort were found to also tend to co-occur in the 130 or so validation repertoires, with over 90% of cluster scores above 0. In vitro tests confirmed that a few of the cytomegalovirus-associated TCR beta chains recognize cytomegalovirus antigens.

The germline V gene sets CDR1 to SQVTM and CDR2 to ANQGSEA. V gives up 0 bases and J gives up 1 base, and the segment between their germline ends measures 8 bases. The CDR3 starts with the cysteine, ends with the phenylalanine, and has 14 residues. Of the read, only the CDR3 DNA is kept; its 42 bases are in frame from base 1. The receptor library was made with the immunoSEQ multiplex PCR assay. The source study handled its data this way. A statistical classification framework was developed to diagnose cytomegalovirus status using the catalog of TCR beta chain sequences. The table was pulled from immuneACCESS by TCRdb, which kept in-frame rearrangements only. Such tables lose some clones; where checked, under half of the loss comes from unresolved V genes, and the rest has no known cause. V and J calls and clone size are those listed in that table; D and trimming were worked out from the DNA. For this sample there are more than 200,000 clones; 90% appear just once. Clones ranked in the top ten supply 3.1% of the sample.

This clone is a singleton in its sample. Its antigen is unknown. No per-base quality is available; no much larger clone lies one base away. Separate from the roughly 660-subject first cohort, the validation cohort of about 120 subjects was the group to which the donors belonged. This TCR derives from a woman aged 25 to 45 in good health and CMV-seronegative. Material: PBMCs. The receptor chain draws on TRBV29-1 and TRBJ2-3; the D call could be TRBD1 or TRBD2, with each sharing 5 bases. The sequenced DNA: TGCAGCGTTGAAGACGGGACGGGCACAGATACGCAGTATTTT. This gives the protein CSVEDGTGTDTQYF.